The rows below give T cell receptor beta chains drawn from one sample of a study of blood T cell repertoires in COVID-19. TCRdb keeps only in-frame clones here, not all; method: immunoSEQ multiplex PCR. The sample has about 280,000 clones, roughly nine tenths seen once; the top ten hold approximately 5.7%. Sample: PBMCs or T cells enriched from blood (not recorded which). The receptors come from a woman aged 40-49 years who had recovered from COVID-19. CDR3s include the opening cysteine and the closing phenylalanine or tryptophan. A D gene is named only where the DNA matches it firmly. The size entry is marked missing in some rows and otherwise reads once, few, many or a size class.

NA | TRBJ1-1 | NA | TRBV29-1 | CSVLRVLNTEAFF | TGCAGCGTCCTCAGGGTTTTGAACACTGAAGCTTTCTTT
NA | TRBJ1-5 | NA | TRBV28 | CASTRTLSGNQPQHF | TGTGCCAGCACCCGGACACTGTCGGGCAATCAGCCCCAGCATTTT
NA | TRBJ2-3 | NA | TRBV7-3 | CASSLIAADTQYF | TGTGCCAGCAGCTTAATAGCAGCAGATACGCAGTATTTT
NA | TRBJ2-2 | NA | TRBV3-1/TRBV3-2 | CASSQSGPGELFF | TGTGCCAGCAGCCAATCGGGTCCCGGGGAGCTGTTTTTT
NA | TRBJ1-1 | NA | TRBV5-1 | CASSLGANTEAFF | TGCGCCAGCAGCTTGGGGGCGAACACTGAAGCTTTCTTT
NA | TRBJ2-5 | NA | TRBV28 | CASSSGMEETQYF | TGTGCCAGCAGTTCCGGGATGGAAGAGACCCAGTACTTC
NA | TRBJ2-3 | TRBD2 | TRBV19 | CASSITSTGSGRTDTQYF | TGTGCCAGTAGTATCACATCTACGGGTAGCGGGAGAACAGATACGCAGTATTTT
NA | TRBJ2-1 | NA | TRBV7-3 | CASSLELHNEQFF | TGTGCCAGCAGCTTAGAACTGCACAATGAGCAGTTCTTC
NA | TRBJ2-7 | TRBD1 | TRBV11-2 | CASSSTGTGLYEQYF | TGTGCCAGCAGCTCCACCGGGACAGGGCTCTACGAGCAGTACTTC
NA | TRBJ2-1 | NA | TRBV10-1 | CASSEYRDREQFF | TGCGCCAGCAGTGAGTATCGGGATAGAGAGCAGTTCTTC
once | TRBJ1-2 | NA | TRBV27 | CASSLSGGGDGYTF | TGTGCCAGCAGTTTATCGGGGGGAGGGGATGGCTACACCTTC